The sample holds a few counts of the clone carrying this T cell receptor beta chain. This sample was taken from a study of blood T cells in healthy people across ages. This CDR3 contains 16 residues. V lost 1 base and J lost 9, with 21 bases in between. CDR1 and CDR2 from the germline V gene are MNHNS and SASEGT. Next came a second PCR, run for roughly 6 to 11 cycles, which used a sample-barcoded 5' primer along with a J-beta primer mix. One entry per CDR3 protein, called by TCRdb with MiXCR from the 5' RACE reads. The table shows more than 1.4 million distinct CDR3 sequences, with 42% occurring only once.

The J gene is TRBJ2-5, the V gene TRBV6-1, with D perhaps matching TRBD1 (5 bases). This TCR came from a woman aged 18-29 years in good health. The sample taken for sequencing was blood. The DNA of the CDR3 is TGTGCCAGCAGTGAAGGATTATCAGGGCCGATTAGGGCCCAGTACTTC. Its translation: CASSEGLSGPIRAQYF.